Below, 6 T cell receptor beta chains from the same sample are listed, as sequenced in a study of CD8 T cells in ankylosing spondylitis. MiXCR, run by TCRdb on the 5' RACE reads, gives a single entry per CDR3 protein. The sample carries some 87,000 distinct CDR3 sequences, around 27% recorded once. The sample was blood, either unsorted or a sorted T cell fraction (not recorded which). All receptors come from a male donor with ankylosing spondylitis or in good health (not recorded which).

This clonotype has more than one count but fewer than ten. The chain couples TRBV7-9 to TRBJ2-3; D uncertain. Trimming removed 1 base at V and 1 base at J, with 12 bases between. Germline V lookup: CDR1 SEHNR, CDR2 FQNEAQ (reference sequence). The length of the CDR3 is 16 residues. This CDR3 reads CASSLGQATGTDTQYF. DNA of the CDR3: TGTGCCAGCAGCTTAGGGCAGGCTACAGGCACAGATACGCAGTATTTT.

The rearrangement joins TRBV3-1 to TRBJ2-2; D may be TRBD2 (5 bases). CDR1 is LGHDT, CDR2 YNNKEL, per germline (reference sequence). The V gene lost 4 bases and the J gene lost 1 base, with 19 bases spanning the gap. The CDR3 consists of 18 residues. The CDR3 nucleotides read TGTGCCAGCAGCCGAATAGCCGGAGGTGTGGGGAACACCGGGGAGCTGTTTTTT. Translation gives CASSRIAGGVGNTGELFF.

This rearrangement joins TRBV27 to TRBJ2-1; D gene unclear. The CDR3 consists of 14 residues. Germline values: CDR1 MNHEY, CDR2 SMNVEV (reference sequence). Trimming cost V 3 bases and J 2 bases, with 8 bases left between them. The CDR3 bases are TGTGCCAGCAGTTTGCTGGGGACCTACAATGAGCAGTTCTTC. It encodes CASSLLGTYNEQFF.

The CDR3 loop reads CASSLAGTGGIRALHF. As DNA, the CDR3 is TGCGCCAGCAGCTTGGCCGGGACAGGGGGTATTCGGGCCCTCCACTTT. The chain recombines TRBV5-1 with TRBJ1-6; TRBD1 agrees at 11 bases. V shed 0 bases and J 14 bases; nucleotides not matched to a gene: 10. Germline assignment: CDR1 SGHRS and CDR2 YFSETQ. The CDR3 sequence is 16 residues long.

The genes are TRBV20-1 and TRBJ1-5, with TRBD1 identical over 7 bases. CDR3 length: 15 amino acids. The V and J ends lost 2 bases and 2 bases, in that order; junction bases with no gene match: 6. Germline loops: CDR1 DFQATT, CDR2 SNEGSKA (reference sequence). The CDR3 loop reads CSARPRQGGNQPQHF. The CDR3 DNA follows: TGCAGTGCTAGACCTAGACAGGGAGGCAATCAGCCCCAGCATTTT.

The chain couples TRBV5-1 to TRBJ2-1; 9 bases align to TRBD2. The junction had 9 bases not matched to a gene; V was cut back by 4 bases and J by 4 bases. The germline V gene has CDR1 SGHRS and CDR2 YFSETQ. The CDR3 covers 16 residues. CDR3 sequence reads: CASSPGAGGTYNEQFF. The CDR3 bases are TGCGCCAGCAGCCCAGGGGCGGGAGGGACATACAATGAGCAGTTCTTC.